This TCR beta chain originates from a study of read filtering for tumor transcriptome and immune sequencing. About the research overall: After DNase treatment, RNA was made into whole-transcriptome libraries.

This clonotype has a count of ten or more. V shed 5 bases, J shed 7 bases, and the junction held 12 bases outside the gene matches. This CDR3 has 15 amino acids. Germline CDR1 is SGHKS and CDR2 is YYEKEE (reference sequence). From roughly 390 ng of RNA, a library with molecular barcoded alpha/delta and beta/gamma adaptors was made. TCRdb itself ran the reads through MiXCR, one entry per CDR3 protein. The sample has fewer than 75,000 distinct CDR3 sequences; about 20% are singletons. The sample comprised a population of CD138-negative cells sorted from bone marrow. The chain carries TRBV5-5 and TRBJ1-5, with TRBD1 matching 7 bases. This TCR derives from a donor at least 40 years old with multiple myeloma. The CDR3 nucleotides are TGTGCCAGCAGTGTGGTGCCAGGGGGGACGCAGCCCCAGCATTTT. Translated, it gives CASSVVPGGTQPQHF.